This is a list of T cell receptor beta chains from one sample in a study of STAT3 mutations in large granular lymphocyte leukemia. TCRdb's table, derived via immunoSEQ multiplex PCR, lists solely in-frame clones and lacks some. Counted here are thousands of clones, about nine tenths occurring once; the ten biggest clones make up about half. Sequencing was carried out using peripheral blood mononuclear cells. The receptors originated from a man aged 50 to 60 with T-cell large granular lymphocyte leukemia. Some clones in this sample may be carry-over from other donors' samples. Each CDR3 is given with its conserved first and last residue. The order of the fields is V gene, clone size, J gene, D gene, CDR3 protein, CDR3 DNA. D genes are given only for firm matches. Size is stated for part of the rows, as once, few or many counts, or as a class when the clone is expanded.

v_gene: TRBV10-3; abundance: NA; j_gene: TRBJ2-7; d_gene: NA; CDR3aa: CAIRTDGYYEQYF; CDR3nt: TGTGCCATCAGGACAGACGGATACTACGAGCAGTACTTC
v_gene: TRBV14; abundance: once; j_gene: TRBJ2-5; d_gene: NA; CDR3aa: CASSQDRGLRETQYF; CDR3nt: TGTGCCAGCAGCCAAGATCGCGGGCTCAGAGAGACCCAGTACTTC
v_gene: TRBV6-5; abundance: NA; j_gene: TRBJ1-1; d_gene: NA; CDR3aa: CASSYRNTEAFF; CDR3nt: TGTGCCAGCAGTTACCGGAACACTGAAGCTTTCTTT
v_gene: TRBV5-1; abundance: NA; j_gene: TRBJ2-7; d_gene: NA; CDR3aa: CASSLDATSYEQYF; CDR3nt: TGCGCCAGCAGCTTGGACGCGACCTCCTACGAGCAGTACTTC
v_gene: TRBV19; abundance: NA; j_gene: TRBJ2-5; d_gene: NA; CDR3aa: CASSPRNINLGTQYF; CDR3nt: TGTGCCAGTAGTCCCCGGAACATCAATCTAGGGACCCAGTACTTC
v_gene: TRBV30; abundance: NA; j_gene: TRBJ1-5; d_gene: NA; CDR3aa: CAWSDGGPNQPQHF; CDR3nt: TGTGCCTGGAGCGACGGCGGGCCGAATCAGCCCCAGCATTTT
v_gene: TRBV7-9; abundance: once; j_gene: TRBJ2-1; d_gene: NA; CDR3aa: CASSLSNEQFF; CDR3nt: TGTGCCAGCAGCTTGTCCAATGAGCAGTTCTTC
v_gene: TRBV5-5; abundance: NA; j_gene: TRBJ1-2; d_gene: TRBD1; CDR3aa: CASSSRDRGYGYTF; CDR3nt: TGTGCCAGCAGCTCCCGGGACAGGGGTTATGGCTACACCTTC
v_gene: TRBV7-2; abundance: NA; j_gene: TRBJ2-1; d_gene: NA; CDR3aa: CASSLERTGYNEQFF; CDR3nt: TGTGCCAGCAGCTTAGAGCGGACTGGCTACAATGAGCAGTTCTTC
v_gene: TRBV10-3; abundance: NA; j_gene: TRBJ1-1; d_gene: NA; CDR3aa: CAIARTGGASEAFF; CDR3nt: TGTGCCATCGCTAGGACGGGAGGGGCTTCTGAAGCTTTCTTT
v_gene: TRBV19; abundance: NA; j_gene: TRBJ2-7; d_gene: TRBD2; CDR3aa: CASSTLAGESYEQYF; CDR3nt: TGTGCCAGTAGTACCCTAGCGGGAGAGTCCTACGAGCAGTACTTC
v_gene: TRBV20-1; abundance: NA; j_gene: TRBJ1-1; d_gene: NA; CDR3aa: CSARDYTEAFF; CDR3nt: TGCAGTGCTAGAGACTACACTGAAGCTTTCTTT
v_gene: TRBV7-9; abundance: NA; j_gene: TRBJ2-2; d_gene: TRBD1; CDR3aa: CASSLQGAVGELFF; CDR3nt: TGTGCCAGCAGCTTACAGGGGGCTGTCGGGGAGCTGTTTTTT
v_gene: TRBV7-6; abundance: once; j_gene: TRBJ2-5; d_gene: TRBD2; CDR3aa: CASSLAGGETQYF; CDR3nt: TGTGCCAGCAGCTTAGCGGGAGGGGAGACCCAGTACTTC
v_gene: TRBV9; abundance: NA; j_gene: TRBJ2-3; d_gene: NA; CDR3aa: CASSVASGGGDTQYF; CDR3nt: TGTGCCAGCAGCGTAGCCAGCGGAGGGGGAGATACGCAGTATTTT
v_gene: TRBV5-4; abundance: few; j_gene: TRBJ2-3; d_gene: NA; CDR3aa: CASSLVADTQYF; CDR3nt: TGTGCCAGCAGCTTAGTCGCAGATACGCAGTATTTT
v_gene: TRBV5-4; abundance: NA; j_gene: TRBJ2-7; d_gene: NA; CDR3aa: CASSLAPEAYEQYF; CDR3nt: TGTGCCAGCAGCTTGGCCCCGGAAGCCTACGAGCAGTACTTC
v_gene: TRBV4-1; abundance: few; j_gene: TRBJ2-7; d_gene: NA; CDR3aa: CASSLGTDSYEQYF; CDR3nt: TGCGCCAGCAGCCTAGGGACGGACTCCTACGAGCAGTACTTC
v_gene: TRBV7-2; abundance: NA; j_gene: TRBJ2-2; d_gene: NA; CDR3aa: CASSLGFDTGELFF; CDR3nt: TGTGCCAGCAGCTTAGGGTTCGACACCGGGGAGCTGTTTTTT
v_gene: TRBV11-2; abundance: few; j_gene: TRBJ2-7; d_gene: NA; CDR3aa: CASRSGVEQYF; CDR3nt: TGTGCCAGCAGGTCAGGGGTCGAGCAGTACTTC
v_gene: TRBV5-8; abundance: NA; j_gene: TRBJ2-2; d_gene: TRBD1; CDR3aa: CASSKGQGGNTGELFF; CDR3nt: TGTGCCAGCAGCAAGGGACAGGGGGGGAACACCGGGGAGCTGTTTTTT
v_gene: TRBV4-1; abundance: NA; j_gene: TRBJ1-3; d_gene: TRBD1; CDR3aa: CASSQPGQGAYTIYF; CDR3nt: TGCGCCAGCAGCCAACCCGGACAGGGGGCATACACCATATATTTT
v_gene: TRBV7-9; abundance: NA; j_gene: TRBJ1-4; d_gene: TRBD1; CDR3aa: CASSLGQELNEKLFF; CDR3nt: TGTGCCAGCAGCCTCGGACAGGAGCTAAATGAAAAACTGTTTTTT
v_gene: TRBV5-1; abundance: NA; j_gene: TRBJ2-3; d_gene: NA; CDR3aa: CASSPGPRGDRDTQYF; CDR3nt: TGCGCCAGCAGCCCTGGACCCAGGGGGGATAGGGATACGCAGTATTTT
v_gene: TRBV6-6; abundance: NA; j_gene: TRBJ1-1; d_gene: NA; CDR3aa: CASSFRTDTEAFF; CDR3nt: TGTGCCAGCAGTTTTCGGACAGACACTGAAGCTTTCTTT
v_gene: TRBV6-6; abundance: NA; j_gene: TRBJ2-7; d_gene: NA; CDR3aa: CASSVRPHTSEQYF; CDR3nt: TGTGCCAGCAGTGTGAGACCCCACACCTCCGAGCAGTACTTC
v_gene: TRBV18; abundance: once; j_gene: TRBJ2-6; d_gene: NA; CDR3aa: CASSTGSGANVLTF; CDR3nt: TGTGCCAGCTCAACGGGGTCTGGGGCCAACGTCCTGACTTTC
v_gene: TRBV5-1; abundance: NA; j_gene: TRBJ2-3; d_gene: NA; CDR3aa: CASSLAPTGTSTDTQYF; CDR3nt: TGCGCCAGCAGCTTGGCCCCAACAGGAACTAGCACAGATACGCAGTATTTT
v_gene: TRBV2; abundance: NA; j_gene: TRBJ1-3; d_gene: NA; CDR3aa: CASSVRGGRSGNTIYF; CDR3nt: TGTGCCAGCAGTGTTAGGGGCGGAAGATCTGGAAACACCATATATTTT
v_gene: TRBV9; abundance: NA; j_gene: TRBJ1-6; d_gene: NA; CDR3aa: CASRSSYNSPLHF; CDR3nt: TGTGCCAGTAGGTCCAGCTATAATTCACCCCTCCACTTT
v_gene: TRBV19; abundance: NA; j_gene: TRBJ2-7; d_gene: TRBD1; CDR3aa: CASSHRGESEQYF; CDR3nt: TGTGCCAGTAGTCACAGGGGGGAGAGTGAGCAGTACTTC
v_gene: TRBV6-5; abundance: NA; j_gene: TRBJ2-7; d_gene: TRBD1; CDR3aa: CASSRDRESYEQYF; CDR3nt: TGTGCCAGCAGTCGGGACAGGGAGTCCTACGAGCAGTACTTC
v_gene: TRBV12-5; abundance: NA; j_gene: TRBJ2-1; d_gene: NA; CDR3aa: CASGLSSVYNEQFF; CDR3nt: TGTGCTAGTGGTTTATCTAGCGTTTACAATGAGCAGTTCTTC
v_gene: TRBV29-1; abundance: NA; j_gene: TRBJ1-1; d_gene: NA; CDR3aa: CSGSNTEAFF; CDR3nt: TGCAGCGGGTCTAACACTGAAGCTTTCTTT
v_gene: TRBV7-9; abundance: NA; j_gene: TRBJ1-2; d_gene: NA; CDR3aa: CASSRGEGVYGYTF; CDR3nt: TGTGCCAGCAGCCGTGGGGAAGGGGTCTATGGCTACACCTTC
v_gene: TRBV25-1; abundance: NA; j_gene: TRBJ1-3; d_gene: NA; CDR3aa: CASSKLKGNTIYF; CDR3nt: TGTGCCAGCAGTAAGCTTAAAGGAAACACCATATATTTT
v_gene: TRBV5-6; abundance: NA; j_gene: TRBJ2-7; d_gene: NA; CDR3aa: CASSVTVTSYEQYF; CDR3nt: TGTGCCAGCAGCGTGACAGTGACCTCCTACGAGCAGTACTTC
v_gene: TRBV9; abundance: NA; j_gene: TRBJ1-2; d_gene: NA; CDR3aa: CASSKAGTYGYTF; CDR3nt: TGTGCCAGCAGCAAAGCGGGGACCTATGGCTACACCTTC
v_gene: TRBV28; abundance: NA; j_gene: TRBJ1-2; d_gene: NA; CDR3aa: CASSFLGRQANYGYTF; CDR3nt: TGTGCCAGCAGTTTTTTAGGGCGGCAAGCTAACTATGGCTACACCTTC
v_gene: TRBV10-3; abundance: few; j_gene: TRBJ2-7; d_gene: NA; CDR3aa: CAISEYEQYF; CDR3nt: TGTGCCATCAGTGAGTACGAGCAGTACTTC
v_gene: TRBV5-8; abundance: NA; j_gene: TRBJ1-6; d_gene: NA; CDR3aa: CASSGPINNSPLHF; CDR3nt: TGTGCCAGCAGCGGTCCGATTAATAATTCACCCCTCCACTTT
v_gene: TRBV5-1; abundance: NA; j_gene: TRBJ2-7; d_gene: NA; CDR3aa: CASSLGQAGAYEQYF; CDR3nt: TGCGCCAGCAGCTTGGGGCAGGCAGGCGCCTACGAGCAGTACTTC
v_gene: TRBV5-4; abundance: NA; j_gene: TRBJ2-7; d_gene: NA; CDR3aa: CASSLTYEQYF; CDR3nt: TGTGCCAGCAGCTTGACTTACGAGCAGTACTTC
v_gene: TRBV7-9; abundance: NA; j_gene: TRBJ2-2; d_gene: NA; CDR3aa: CASRDTGELFF; CDR3nt: TGTGCCAGCAGGGACACCGGGGAGCTGTTTTTT
v_gene: TRBV6-6; abundance: NA; j_gene: TRBJ2-1; d_gene: TRBD1; CDR3aa: CASSFDRGGNEQFF; CDR3nt: TGTGCCAGCAGTTTCGACAGGGGTGGGAATGAGCAGTTCTTC
v_gene: TRBV2; abundance: NA; j_gene: TRBJ1-1; d_gene: TRBD1; CDR3aa: CASTPGTSGGSTEAFF; CDR3nt: TGTGCCAGCACCCCCGGGACGTCAGGGGGTAGCACTGAAGCTTTCTTT
v_gene: TRBV6-1; abundance: NA; j_gene: TRBJ1-5; d_gene: TRBD1; CDR3aa: CASGGQGASQPQHF; CDR3nt: TGTGCCAGCGGGGGACAGGGGGCCAGTCAGCCCCAGCATTTT
v_gene: TRBV7-9; abundance: NA; j_gene: TRBJ1-2; d_gene: TRBD1; CDR3aa: CASSFGDDRGNGYTF; CDR3nt: TGTGCCAGCAGCTTTGGGGATGACAGGGGGAACGGCTACACCTTC
v_gene: TRBV29-1; abundance: NA; j_gene: TRBJ1-1; d_gene: NA; CDR3aa: CSVSTGITEAFF; CDR3nt: TGCAGCGTGTCGACAGGCATCACTGAAGCTTTCTTT
v_gene: TRBV10-3; abundance: NA; j_gene: TRBJ2-7; d_gene: NA; CDR3aa: CAIRMDSYEQYF; CDR3nt: TGTGCCATCAGGATGGACAGCTACGAGCAGTACTTC